This record looks at one T cell receptor (beta chain) sequence and its context. Its antigen has not been determined. No per-base quality is available; no much larger clone lies one base away. Patients with autoimmune disease history or receiving systemic immunosuppression were excluded from the trial. Peripheral blood for TCR sequencing was collected from all dose cohorts at baseline, on cycle 4 day 1, and on cycle 7 day 1. Samples came from an open-label, multicenter, first-in-human phase I dose-escalation trial of ivuxolimab. Adults with locally advanced or metastatic melanoma, renal cell carcinoma, hepatocellular carcinoma or head and neck squamous cell carcinoma were enrolled in the trial. Before TCR sequencing, CD4+ T cells and CD8+ T cells were sorted from peripheral blood as separate populations. Genomic DNA was extracted from sorted cells for sequencing of the TCRbeta CDR3 region. The immunoSEQ Assay was used for sequencing of TCRbeta CDR3 regions. TCRdb mirrors the immuneACCESS table, restricted to in-frame sequences. Some clones are absent from its copies; in checked studies, under half trace to an unresolved V gene, and the reason for the others is unknown. The sample table holds more than 45,000 clones, of which around 75% were seen once. The ten largest make up over 1% of the sample.

This specimen comes from a study of OX40 agonist ivuxolimab in advanced cancers. As for the study more broadly: Ivuxolimab, which targeted the costimulatory receptor OX40 (CD134), was an agonistic, fully human IgG2 monoclonal antibody. Three dose-escalation patients achieved partial responses, one with hepatocellular carcinoma and two with cutaneous melanoma. Prior anti-PD-1, anti-PD-L1 or anti-CTLA-4 therapy was permitted, and 40% to 50% of dose-escalation patients had received checkpoint inhibitors. The monotherapy dose-escalation portion (N of about 50 patients) of the phase I ivuxolimab trial is reported in the paper. In the dose-escalation cohort, 82.7% of patients were male, and the mean age was around 60 years, with a range of roughly 20 to 80. Intravenous ivuxolimab was administered to patients every 2 weeks at six dose levels: 0.01, 0.1, 0.3, 1.5, 3 and 10 mg/kg. Peripheral TCRbeta sequencing aimed to test whether ivuxolimab altered TCR sequence diversity and caused clonal T-cell expansion. Among the approximately 50 dose-escalation patients, around 19 had hepatocellular carcinoma, about 15 melanoma, 9 renal cell carcinoma and 9 head and neck cancer. Results and caveats for the whole study, not just this receptor: The antigen specificity of the peripheral T cells that underwent clonal expansion was not determined. Low levels of normalized T-cell clonal expansion were also seen in some patients who did not respond. After ivuxolimab, more expanded clones were found on average in CD8+ T cells than in CD4+ T cells. At doses of 0.1 to 3.0 mg/kg, clonal expansion of both CD4+ and CD8+ blood T cells was observed from baseline to week 6. In the 0.1-3.0 mg/kg groups, partial responders were among the patients with the lowest normalized peripheral clonal expansion, particularly in CD8+ T cells.

Inclusive of the bounding cysteine and phenylalanine, the CDR3 is 18 residues long. Only CDR3 DNA is held: 54 bases, read in frame from base 1. CDR1 and CDR2 are drawn from the germline V gene: SGHTA, FQGNSA. The junction carries 20 bases between V and J, which are trimmed by 0 bases and 2 bases respectively. This TCR derives from an adult with an advanced solid tumor such as melanoma, head and neck, liver or kidney cancer. The sample consisted of CD4+ or CD8+ T cells sorted from blood, taken in a trial of the OX40 agonist ivuxolimab. The sequence joins TRBV7-2 to TRBJ2-7; a tentative D call is TRBD1 (6 bases match). The base sequence is TGTGCCAGCAGCTTAGCAGGGGGTCCCGGGACACTGCCCTACGAGCAGTACTTC. Its translation reads: CASSLAGGPGTLPYEQYF.